The 6 T cell receptor beta chains reported below all come from one sample, sequenced in a study of T cell repertoires in cytomegalovirus infection (dated by TCRdb to between 2018 and 2021). No cognate antigen is known for these TCRs. Sequencing took place on an Illumina HiSeq 1500. TCRdb took the public reads, trimmed them with fastp at Q25, ran MiXCR for clone calling and kept in-frame beta chains. For every CDR3 protein sequence, its rows merge into one entry that carries the most common genes and DNA. The sample profile shows about 69,000 distinct CDR3 sequences; roughly 28% of them were found once. The ten largest clones capture roughly 65% of the sample. Reading the label with the study, this specimen's treatment or condition is: in vitro stimulation with specific CMV peptide epitopes to enrich CMV-specific T cells. The source material was CD8+ T cells from cultured PBMCs, sampled from culture after CMV antigen stimulation. These receptors originate from a human donor in good health (CMV status not recorded). Some clones in this sample may be carry-over from other donors' samples.

This clonotype has more than one count but fewer than ten. The chain has TRBV12-3 or TRBV12-4 and TRBJ2-7; 8 nucleotides match TRBD1. The V gene end was trimmed by 3 bases and the J gene end by 5 bases; junction bases not matched to a gene: 9. This CDR3 region has 15 residues. The CDR3 protein is CASSFRQGILNEQYF. In nucleotides, the CDR3 is TGTGCCAGCAGTTTTCGACAGGGGATTCTCAACGAGCAGTACTTC.

V and J are TRBV7-9 and TRBJ2-3; 12 bases agree with TRBD2. CDR1 SEHNR and CDR2 FQNEAQ come from the germline V gene (reference sequence). V trimming: 5 bases; J trimming: 1 base; junction bases outside the gene matches: 4. This CDR3 has 16 amino acids. The CDR3 reads CASSHRTSGGTDTQYF. Here the CDR3 DNA reads TGTGCCAGCAGCCACCGGACTAGCGGGGGCACAGATACGCAGTATTTT. Filled out from reference TRBV7-9 and TRBJ2-3, the complete variable domain reads DTGVSQNPRHKITKRGQNVTFRCDPISEHNRLYWYRQTLGQGPEFLTYFQNEAQLEKSRLLSDRFSAERPKGSFSTLEIQRTEQGDSAMYLCASSHRTSGGTDTQYFGPGTRLTVL.

The CDR3 region has the DNA TGTGCCAGCAGCCCTCCACGGGGGAAGAACACTGAAGCTTTCTTT. This encodes CASSPPRGKNTEAFF. The chain has TRBV5-4 and TRBJ1-1, with TRBD1 as a possible D gene (5 bases). V gave up 4 bases and J gave up 1 base, with 14 bases separating them. The CDR3 is 15 amino acids. Germline CDR1 reads SGHNT; CDR2 reads YYREEE (reference sequence).

This sequence joins TRBV7-3 and TRBJ2-3; 7 bases are shared with TRBD1. The germline gives CDR1 SGHTA, CDR2 FQGTGA. The CDR3 contains 13 residues. J gave up 6 bases and V 5 bases, and 5 bases lay outside the gene matches. The CDR3 sequence: CASSPQQGDTQYF. The CDR3 nucleotides are TGTGCCAGCAGCCCCCAACAGGGGGATACGCAGTATTTT.

This clonotype has a handful of counts. The V gene is TRBV9, the J gene TRBJ2-1; 11 nucleotides agree with TRBD1. The CDR3 covers 18 residues. Germline loops: CDR1 SGDLS, CDR2 YYNGEE. J lost 7 bases, V lost 0 bases, and 12 bases had no gene match. For the CDR3, the DNA is TGTGCCAGCAGCGTAGTGGCCACGGACAGGGGGCGTAGGAATGAGCAGTTCTTC. Translation gives CASSVVATDRGRRNEQFF.

This clonotype was detected a few times. The chain employs TRBV6-5 and TRBJ1-5; TRBD1 might be the D (6 bases). V was trimmed by 4 bases and J by 7 bases, leaving 11 bases between them. Germline values: CDR1 MNHEY, CDR2 SVGAGI. There are 13 residues in the CDR3. CDR3 region: CASSSGARQPQHF. The CDR3 region has the DNA TGTGCCAGCAGTTCGGGGGCGCGACAGCCCCAGCATTTT.